Listed below are T cell receptor beta chains from one sample, sequenced in a study of blood T cell repertoires in COVID-19. Method: immunoSEQ multiplex PCR; TCRdb's copy keeps in-frame clones and lacks some. The sample records about 260,000 clones, around nine tenths being singletons. Material: peripheral blood. These receptor sequences come from a woman aged 25-40 years with COVID-19, enrolled during active disease. CDR3s include the opening cysteine and the closing phenylalanine or tryptophan. A D gene is named only where the DNA matches it firmly. Size tells how often a clone was seen (once, few, many) or the class of an expanded clone, and some rows leave it out.

d_gene,abundance,v_gene,j_gene,CDR3aa,CDR3nt
TRBD2,.,TRBV28,TRBJ2-1,CASSPGTGLAGHNEQFF,TGTGCCAGCAGTCCAGGGACAGGACTAGCGGGACACAATGAGCAGTTCTTC
TRBD2,.,TRBV11-3,TRBJ2-1,CASSRYPGTSGVPNEQFF,TGTGCCAGCAGCCGCTATCCCGGGACTAGCGGGGTCCCCAATGAGCAGTTCTTC
.,once,TRBV9,TRBJ2-7,CASSVGVADSYEQYF,TGTGCCAGCAGCGTAGGGGTAGCGGACTCCTACGAGCAGTACTTC
TRBD1,.,TRBV7-9,TRBJ1-1,CASSRTGQPIEAFF,TGTGCCAGCAGCAGGACGGGACAGCCTATTGAAGCTTTCTTT
TRBD2,.,TRBV6-6,TRBJ2-2,CASTLAERELFF,TGTGCCAGCACCCTAGCGGAGCGGGAGCTGTTTTTT
.,.,TRBV5-4,TRBJ1-1,CASSLGGRGEAFF,TGTGCCAGCAGCCTTGGTGGTCGGGGTGAAGCTTTCTTT
.,.,TRBV5-4,TRBJ1-5,CASSPGYNQPQHF,TGTGCCAGCAGCCCGGGGTACAATCAGCCCCAGCATTTT
TRBD1,.,TRBV7-3,TRBJ1-1,CASSRTGGTEAFF,TGTGCCAGCAGTAGAACAGGGGGCACTGAAGCTTTCTTT
TRBD1,.,TRBV2,TRBJ2-1,CASSELDRQNEQFF,TGTGCCAGCAGTGAACTGGACAGGCAAAATGAGCAGTTCTTC
TRBD1,many,TRBV3-1/TRBV3-2,TRBJ1-3,CASSPGTASGNTIYF,TGTGCCAGCAGCCCCGGGACAGCCTCTGGAAACACCATATATTTT
.,.,TRBV6-5,TRBJ2-2,CASSYAANTGELFF,TGTGCCAGCAGTTACGCGGCGAACACCGGGGAGCTGTTTTTT
TRBD2,.,TRBV10-2,TRBJ2-1,CASTTPGLAVFEQFF,TGCGCCAGCACCACCCCGGGACTAGCGGTTTTTGAGCAGTTCTTC
.,.,TRBV10-2,TRBJ1-4,CASSDEGTTNEKLFF,TGCGCCAGCAGTGACGAGGGAACAACTAATGAAAAACTGTTTTTT
TRBD2,many,TRBV7-9,TRBJ2-1,CASSPGLAAYNEQFF,TGTGCCAGCAGCCCGGGACTAGCGGCCTACAATGAGCAGTTCTTC
TRBD1,once,TRBV27,TRBJ1-2,CASSFGQGLAGYTF,TGTGCCAGCAGTTTCGGACAGGGTCTGGCTGGCTACACCTTC
TRBD1,.,TRBV7-8,TRBJ1-2,CASTYWDRGAKGYTF,TGTGCCAGCACCTACTGGGACAGGGGCGCGAAAGGCTACACCTTC
TRBD2,.,TRBV19,TRBJ2-1,CATKLAGGYNEQFF,TGTGCCACTAAACTAGCGGGAGGCTACAATGAGCAGTTCTTC
.,once,TRBV5-1,TRBJ2-3,CASSLDWRGSKTDTQYF,TGCGCCAGCAGCTTGGATTGGAGGGGCTCGAAGACAGATACGCAGTATTTT
.,.,TRBV2,TRBJ1-1,CASNPWTENTEAFF,TGTGCCAGCAACCCCTGGACAGAAAACACTGAAGCTTTCTTT
.,.,TRBV30,TRBJ1-1,CAWSVRGRRIEAFF,TGTGCCTGGAGTGTACGGGGGAGAAGGATTGAAGCTTTCTTT
.,.,TRBV29-1,TRBJ2-6,CSVAGVPTGANVLTF,TGCAGCGTTGCAGGGGTACCTACTGGGGCCAACGTCCTGACTTTC
TRBD2,.,TRBV20-1,TRBJ2-1,CSASFGAGKPYNEQFF,TGCAGTGCTAGTTTTGGAGCGGGAAAGCCCTACAATGAGCAGTTCTTC
TRBD2,once,TRBV6-2/TRBV6-3,TRBJ2-1,CASSYGAGGTTNEQFF,TGTGCCAGCAGTTATGGGGCGGGAGGGACAACAAATGAGCAGTTCTTC
.,.,TRBV29-1,TRBJ1-1,CSVEGQQNTEAFF,TGCAGCGTGGAAGGACAGCAGAACACTGAAGCTTTCTTT
.,.,TRBV14,TRBJ2-7,CASSQIGGYEQYF,TGTGCCAGCAGCCAAATAGGGGGCTACGAGCAGTACTTC
.,.,TRBV6-6,TRBJ2-5,CASNHPRGETQYF,TGTGCCAGCAACCACCCTCGGGGAGAGACCCAGTACTTC
.,.,TRBV28,TRBJ1-4,CASSLAEKLFF,TGTGCCAGCAGTTTGGCTGAAAAACTGTTTTTT
.,.,TRBV21-1,TRBJ1-5,CASSKVEGRQPQHF,TGTGCCAGCAGCAAAGTCGAGGGGAGGCAGCCCCAGCATTTT
.,.,TRBV11-3,TRBJ1-2,CASSSRGGGYGYTF,TGTGCCAGCAGCTCGCGTGGGGGGGGCTATGGCTACACCTTC
.,.,TRBV9,TRBJ1-5,CASSSGAVRQPQHF,TGTGCCAGCAGCTCAGGGGCAGTCCGCCAGCCCCAGCATTTT
TRBD2,.,TRBV6-5,TRBJ2-2,CASRGLAGDAGELFF,TGTGCCAGCAGAGGACTAGCGGGAGACGCGGGGGAGCTGTTTTTT